These T cell receptor beta chains were read from a single sample in a study of T cell changes during pregnancy in multiple sclerosis. The repertoire was sequenced with immunoSEQ multiplex PCR; TCRdb's copy has only in-frame clones and lacks some. There are around 30,000 clones in the sample; roughly 89% occur only once, and around 3.4% lies in the top ten. Sequenced here: CD8+ T cells from peripheral blood mononuclear cells, sampled in the third trimester of pregnancy. The receptors shown here come from a female donor with multiple sclerosis, enrolled in a pregnancy study. Both conserved end residues are part of each CDR3. Fields, in order: clone size, V gene, D gene, J gene, CDR3 DNA, CDR3 protein. A D gene is named only where the DNA matches it firmly. Size is stated for part of the rows, as once, few or many counts, or as a class when the clone is expanded.

size: NA; V: TRBV11-2; D: TRBD2; J: TRBJ2-5; DNA: TGTGCCAGCAGCTTGACGGGGGGGGCGGAAGAGACCCAGTACTTC; CDR3: CASSLTGGAEETQYF
size: NA; V: TRBV11-3; D: TRBD1; J: TRBJ1-2; DNA: TGTGCCAGCAGCCCGACAGGGGGAATAGGGGGTTACCATGGCTACACCTTC; CDR3: CASSPTGGIGGYHGYTF
size: NA; V: TRBV11-2; D: TRBD2; J: TRBJ2-2; DNA: TGTGCCAGCAGCTTAGTAGAGAGCGGGGGGGCCGGTTTCCCCGGGGAGCTGTTTTTT; CDR3: CASSLVESGGAGFPGELFF
size: NA; V: TRBV15; D: NA; J: TRBJ1-1; DNA: TGTGCCACCAGCAGAGATAGTAGGGGGGCTTTCTTT; CDR3: CATSRDSRGAFF
size: NA; V: TRBV29-1; D: NA; J: TRBJ2-7; DNA: TGCAGCGTCCAGGCCGGGGTTTACGAGCAGTACTTC; CDR3: CSVQAGVYEQYF
size: NA; V: TRBV19; D: NA; J: TRBJ1-6; DNA: TGTGCCAGTAGTTGGACAGTGGGTGAGAATTCACCCCTCCACTTT; CDR3: CASSWTVGENSPLHF
size: NA; V: TRBV11-2; D: NA; J: TRBJ2-1; DNA: TGTGCCAGCAGCCCCAGTCCTAGCAATGAGCAGTTCTTC; CDR3: CASSPSPSNEQFF
size: NA; V: TRBV4-1; D: TRBD2; J: TRBJ2-1; DNA: TGCGCCAGCAGCCAAGATCTAGCGGGGGGGTACAATGAGCAGTTCTTC; CDR3: CASSQDLAGGYNEQFF
size: NA; V: TRBV4-1; D: TRBD2; J: TRBJ2-3; DNA: TGCGCCAGCAGCCAAGGGACTAGCGGTAGCACAGATACGCAGTATTTT; CDR3: CASSQGTSGSTDTQYF
size: NA; V: TRBV27; D: NA; J: TRBJ1-2; DNA: TGTGCCAGCAGTTTTTCCGGGTCGGGCTATGGCTACACCTTC; CDR3: CASSFSGSGYGYTF
size: NA; V: TRBV4-1; D: NA; J: TRBJ1-3; DNA: TGCGCCAGCAGCCAAGAAGCCGTCCTTAACTCTGGAAACACCATATATTTT; CDR3: CASSQEAVLNSGNTIYF
size: NA; V: TRBV7-8; D: NA; J: TRBJ1-2; DNA: TGTGCCAGCAGCTTATATGCCGTCGGGGAGGGGTGGGTCCTGGGCTACACCTTC; CDR3: CASSLYAVGEGWVLGYTF
size: NA; V: TRBV5-6; D: NA; J: TRBJ2-3; DNA: TGTGCCAGCAGCTTGGGGGTAGGGGGCACAGATACGCAGTATTTT; CDR3: CASSLGVGGTDTQYF
size: few; V: TRBV6-4; D: TRBD2; J: TRBJ2-1; DNA: TGTGCCAGCAGTGTTAAGGCGGGGGGGATCAATGAGCAGTTCTTC; CDR3: CASSVKAGGINEQFF
size: NA; V: TRBV7-2; D: TRBD1; J: TRBJ1-2; DNA: TGTGCCAGCAGCTTAGGGGGCAGCACACAGGGGATCTATGGCTACACCTTC; CDR3: CASSLGGSTQGIYGYTF
size: NA; V: TRBV2; D: TRBD1; J: TRBJ2-3; DNA: TGTGCCGGACAGGACGGGCCGAGGACAGATACGCAGTATTTT; CDR3: CAGQDGPRTDTQYF
size: NA; V: TRBV10-3; D: TRBD2; J: TRBJ2-3; DNA: TGTGCCATCAGGCTGACTAGCGGGGGGGGACGGACGCAGTATTTT; CDR3: CAIRLTSGGGRTQYF
size: NA; V: TRBV10-3; D: TRBD1; J: TRBJ2-7; DNA: TGTGCCACCGACGCCGGGACAGGGCACTACGAGCAGTACTTC; CDR3: CATDAGTGHYEQYF
size: NA; V: TRBV11-2; D: NA; J: TRBJ1-1; DNA: TGTGCCAGCAGCGCCACAGGACAGACGAACACTGAAGCTTTCTTT; CDR3: CASSATGQTNTEAFF
size: once; V: TRBV18; D: NA; J: TRBJ1-4; DNA: TGTGCCAGCTCAAGCTCAGGGGAGAGTGAAAAACTGTTTTTT; CDR3: CASSSSGESEKLFF
size: NA; V: TRBV5-4; D: NA; J: TRBJ2-7; DNA: TGTGCCAGCAGCCCAGCCGGGACACTTACCTACGAGCAGTACTTC; CDR3: CASSPAGTLTYEQYF
size: NA; V: TRBV5-8; D: NA; J: TRBJ2-7; DNA: TGTGCCAGCAGCTTGGCGCGGACAGCCTACGAGCAGTACTTC; CDR3: CASSLARTAYEQYF
size: many; V: TRBV6-6; D: NA; J: TRBJ1-1; DNA: TGTGCCAGCAGTTACGAGGTGGGTGGCACTGAAGCTTTCTTT; CDR3: CASSYEVGGTEAFF
size: NA; V: TRBV30; D: TRBD1; J: TRBJ1-2; DNA: TGTGCCTGGACCACAGGGGGCAGAAACTATGGCTACACCTTC; CDR3: CAWTTGGRNYGYTF
size: NA; V: TRBV10-3; D: NA; J: TRBJ2-3; DNA: TGTGCCATCAGTGGACTAGTAGAAGATACGCAGTATTTT; CDR3: CAISGLVEDTQYF
size: NA; V: TRBV6-1; D: NA; J: TRBJ2-1; DNA: TGTGCCAGCAGTGATAGGACAGAGTGGAATGAGCAGTTCTTC; CDR3: CASSDRTEWNEQFF
size: NA; V: TRBV19; D: TRBD2; J: TRBJ2-1; DNA: TGTGCCAGTAAATCCCACCTAGCGGGGGGTTCCGGTGAGCAGTTCTTC; CDR3: CASKSHLAGGSGEQFF
size: NA; V: TRBV5-6; D: TRBD1; J: TRBJ1-5; DNA: TGTGCCAGCAGCTGGGGGACAGGTAGCAATCAGCCCCAGCATTTT; CDR3: CASSWGTGSNQPQHF
size: medium-sized; V: TRBV4-3; D: NA; J: TRBJ2-1; DNA: TGCGCCAGCAGCCAAGAGGAGGGGTCCTACAATGAGCAGTTCTTC; CDR3: CASSQEEGSYNEQFF
size: NA; V: TRBV9; D: NA; J: TRBJ2-5; DNA: TGTGCCAGCAGCGTAGAACATTTTCAAGAGACCCAGTACTTC; CDR3: CASSVEHFQETQYF
size: NA; V: TRBV9; D: NA; J: TRBJ1-2; DNA: TGTGCCAGCAGCCCTTCGCCAGGGGCCCAAGCCCTCTATGGCTACACCTTC; CDR3: CASSPSPGAQALYGYTF
size: NA; V: TRBV7-2; D: NA; J: TRBJ2-1; DNA: TGTGCCAGCAGCCCGAGTTTCGATGAGCAGTTCTTC; CDR3: CASSPSFDEQFF
size: once; V: TRBV7-7; D: NA; J: TRBJ1-1; DNA: TGTGCCAGCAGCTTAGGCAGAAACACTGAAGCTTTCTTT; CDR3: CASSLGRNTEAFF
size: NA; V: TRBV14; D: NA; J: TRBJ1-1; DNA: TGTGCCAGCAGCCCCTCCAGGGGCGAACGTGAAGCTTTCTTT; CDR3: CASSPSRGEREAFF
size: NA; V: TRBV5-4; D: TRBD2; J: TRBJ2-7; DNA: TGTGCCAGCAGTAACGTTCCCCGGCGGGGGACCCACGACGAGCAGTACTTC; CDR3: CASSNVPRRGTHDEQYF
size: NA; V: TRBV9; D: TRBD1; J: TRBJ1-2; DNA: TGTGCCAGCAGCGGGACAGGGAGCAACTATGGCTACACCTTC; CDR3: CASSGTGSNYGYTF
size: once; V: TRBV30; D: TRBD1; J: TRBJ2-1; DNA: TGTGCCAGAACAGGGGGCTCTGACAATGAGCAGTTCTTC; CDR3: CARTGGSDNEQFF
size: NA; V: TRBV27; D: TRBD1; J: TRBJ1-1; DNA: TGTGCCAGCAGTGGGACAGGGGGTAGCACTGAAGCTTTCTTT; CDR3: CASSGTGGSTEAFF
size: NA; V: TRBV7-2; D: TRBD2; J: TRBJ2-7; DNA: TGTGCCAGCAGCTTAGGGGCGGGGGGGCAGTACGAGCAGTACTTC; CDR3: CASSLGAGGQYEQYF
size: NA; V: TRBV6-5; D: NA; J: TRBJ1-5; DNA: TGTGCCAGCAGTTACGATAGTGGGGCCAATCAGCCCCAGCATTTT; CDR3: CASSYDSGANQPQHF
size: NA; V: TRBV7-9; D: TRBD1; J: TRBJ1-1; DNA: TGTGCCAGCACCACCACCCAGGGGGCATTCACTGAAGCTTTCTTT; CDR3: CASTTTQGAFTEAFF